These T cell receptor beta chains were read from a single sample in a study of CD8 T cells in Susac syndrome. TCRdb itself ran the immunoSEQ multiplex PCR reads through MiXCR, one entry per CDR3 protein. The table has some 120,000 distinct CDR3 sequences, about 93% seen once. The sequenced material came from CD4+ T cells from PBMCs. The receptors derive from a human donor in good health. Both conserved end residues are trimmed from each CDR3. D genes are given only for firm matches.

V | D | length | CDR3
TRBV9 | . | 14 | ASSVGEGAWGNEQF
TRBV3-1 | TRBD1 | 16 | ASSQAKFGQGTYNEQF
TRBV20-1 | . | 12 | SARDQARVGEQY
TRBV7-9 | . | 11 | ASSLAGGDEQY
TRBV28 | . | 13 | ASSFASYNTGELF
TRBV6-2/TRBV6-3 | . | 12 | ASSRRGYTGELF
TRBV6-5 | . | 14 | ASSSTSIIAKNIQY
TRBV2 | TRBD1 | 14 | ASSRDRGLGNTEAF
TRBV7-9 | . | 12 | ASSPEGGANVLT
TRBV6-1 | . | 11 | ASSEWSRPTQY
TRBV6-5 | . | 12 | ASSYGGPSHEQY
TRBV28 | TRBD1 | 11 | ASSLGRGQGAF
TRBV11-2 | TRBD1 | 12 | ASRPDRPQETQY
TRBV24-1 | . | 11 | ATRGRGDQPQH
TRBV3-1 | TRBD2 | 12 | ASSRRLAGVEQF